This paragraph covers one T cell receptor beta chain sequence. Its antigen target is currently unknown. Qualities for individual bases were not recorded, and no much larger clone is one base off. At the junction V is shortened by 3 bases and J by 3 bases; bases outside the gene matches: 2. The CDR3 runs 13 amino acids, cysteine and phenylalanine included. The sequence is cut down to CDR3 DNA, 39 bases in frame from base 1. CDR1 is given as SQVTM and CDR2 as ANQGSEA, both from the germline V gene. The data belong to a study of T cells in Graves' hyperthyroidism and ophthalmopathy (dated by TCRdb to about 2019). About the investigation overall: Peripheral blood was sampled at the time of initial diagnosis, prior to any treatment. Thyroid tissue and blood T-cell repertoires from six Graves' hyperthyroidism patients were also compared in the study. The approximately 100 discovery patients were divided at random into training and test sets in a 7:3 ratio. Whether ophthalmopathy could be predicted prospectively was tested in an independent validation cohort made up of 18 to 20 hyperthyroidism patients plus 17 patients who later progressed to ophthalmopathy. TCR Vbeta CDR3 sequencing of 130 to 150 peripheral blood samples (about 45 ophthalmopathy, around 80 hyperthyroidism and roughly 17 progressor patients) is reported in the paper. Following sampling, methimazole starting at 30 mg daily was given to hyperthyroidism patients, and high-dose intravenous methylprednisolone was given to ophthalmopathy patients. To identify TCR V-J signatures that set the groups apart, the researchers used a discovery cohort of approximately 98 patients, made up of 40 to 45 with Graves' ophthalmopathy and about 55 with stable Graves' hyperthyroidism. Paper-wide results and their limitations: Ophthalmopathy was separated from stable hyperthyroidism by a 13 V-J signature model, with around 88% sensitivity and roughly 84% specificity obtained in cross-validation and 80%/75% obtained in testing. In validation, the model predicted progression to ophthalmopathy with 60% to 71% sensitivity and approximately 72% specificity, a median of about 6.7 months before onset. Most expanded thyroid clonotypes (frequency above 0.001) were also detected in blood, suggesting blood repertoires may reflect thyroid immune responses. Sample size was not statistically predetermined, and investigators were not blinded to group allocation.

In the ophthalmopathy patients, disease was moderately to severely active, with a Clinical Activity Score of 3 or more, a NOSPECS grade of 4 or more, and a duration of less than 3 months. Patients with uncontrolled infections, other autoimmune diseases, pregnancy or lactation were excluded. Diagnoses were established on the basis of clinical symptoms, serum thyroxine and TRAb, thyroid ultrasound, and orbital computed tomography. PBMCs were separated from about 10 ml of fresh peripheral blood using Ficoll-Paque density gradient centrifugation. Trizol reagent was used to extract total RNA, and RNA quality was then checked on an Agilent 2100 Bioanalyzer. TCR beta CDR3 regions were amplified from RNA transcripts. A first-round RT-PCR of the TCR CDR3 used the HTBI primer set with the Qiagen OneStep RT-PCR kit. A second multiplex PCR round built the libraries, followed by size selection and purification. Sequencing of the libraries was done on an Illumina HiSeq2000 using paired-end 100 bp reads. The authors' analysis ran thus. SOAPnuke was used to process the raw data, removing reads that contained adapters or uncalled bases, had a mean Phred below 15, or lacked an exact match to the constant primer or identifier. High-quality paired reads were merged using COPE v1.2.5, and each unique nucleotide sequence was defined as a clonotype. Clonotypes were aligned to IMGT TRBV, TRBD and TRBJ reference segments using MiTCR v1.1. Analysis was restricted to V-J combinations with a frequency above 0.0001, which covered about 99% of repertoires. The TCS score was defined as F50 (clonal expansion) divided by E x V (chaos), with BLOSUM62-based TCRdist calculated between CDR3 peptides within each V-J. Welch's t-statistics and random forest reduced approximately 520 V-J features to some 14, which were used in a naive Bayes classifier (R e1071). TCRdb redid the processing of the public reads, applying fastp at Q25 and MiXCR, and retained in-frame beta chains. Under each unique CDR3 protein, matching rows form one entry showing the most common genes and DNA. TCRdb's processing, not the study's, gives the V and J calls here. This sample is represented by approximately 410,000 distinct CDR3 sequences; roughly 15% of them were singletons. 13% of the sample is in the top ten clones.

Recombination connected TRBV29-1 to TRBJ2-3; 8 central nucleotides agree with TRBD2. The specimen sequenced was blood. This clonotype originated in a man between 18 and 35 years old with Graves' ophthalmopathy. The nucleotides are TGCAGCGTTGATGTAGCGGGGACAGATACGCAGTATTTT. Its coded protein is CSVDVAGTDTQYF.